One and the same sample provided the 8 T cell receptor beta chains below, sequenced in a study of blood T cell repertoires in COVID-19. Using immunoSEQ multiplex PCR, the repertoire was profiled, and TCRdb retains in-frame clones only, with some absent. The repertoire holds about 180,000 clones, with roughly 88% as singletons. The specimen sequenced was PBMCs or T cells enriched from blood (not recorded which). These receptors were taken from a woman between 25 and 40 years old who had recovered from COVID-19.

This clone turned up a few times. The chain joins TRBV3-1 (or the pseudogene TRBV3-2) to TRBJ2-5; tentatively, D is TRBD1 (5 bases). V was trimmed by 6 bases and J by 5 bases, leaving 19 bases between them. The germline V gene has CDR1 LGHDT and CDR2 YNNKEL (reference sequence). This CDR3 has 15 residues. The CDR3 region is CASRDRQGGSETQYF. DNA for the CDR3: TGTGCCAGCAGGGACCGTCAGGGCGGTTCCGAGACCCAGTACTTC.

This rearrangement joins TRBV2 to TRBJ2-1; perhaps TRBD2 as D (6 bases). Per the germline V gene, CDR1 is SNHLY and CDR2 is FYNNEI. V lost 5 bases and J 9 bases, leaving 23 bases between the germline ends. The CDR3 sequence is 16 residues long. The CDR3 DNA is TGTGCCAGCAGTTGGACCCTAGCGTCCCTTGAGGGTGAGCAGTTCTTC. This gives the protein CASSWTLASLEGEQFF.

The V gene is TRBV28, the J gene TRBJ1-1, with 9 nucleotides matching TRBD1. The CDR3 extends over 16 amino acids. Trimming at V came to 5 bases and at J to 5 bases, leaving 12 bases not matched to a gene. In germline, CDR1 is MDHEN, CDR2 SYDVKM. CDR3 loop: CASSPRTDRGYTEAFF. The CDR3 DNA reads TGTGCCAGCAGTCCGAGGACGGACAGGGGATATACTGAAGCTTTCTTT.

With respect to this clone: A read error may account for a junction end that differs from germline. CDR3 protein: CASSLARGGTQYF. Here the CDR3 DNA reads TGTGCTAGCAGCTTAGCCCGGGGTGGGACCCAGTACTTC. V and J are TRBV7-7 and TRBJ2-5, with D perhaps TRBD2 (5 bases). Germline V CDR1 and CDR2: SSHAT, FNYEAQ (reference sequence). This CDR3 region has 13 residues.

The chain uses TRBV5-1 and TRBJ2-2, with D maybe TRBD2 (7 bases). The CDR3 is made up of 17 amino acids. V was shortened by 1 base and J by 2 bases, with 15 bases between the two germline ends. Germline V gene data show CDR1 as SGHRS and CDR2 as YFSETQ. The CDR3, as DNA: TGCGCCAGCAGCTTGATGTTGGGGGGGCGAAACACCGGGGAGCTGTTTTTT. It translates to CASSLMLGGRNTGELFF. Full variable domain (missing parts from reference TRBV5-1 and TRBJ2-2): KAGVTQTPRYLIKTRGQQVTLSCSPISGHRSVSWYQQTPGQGLQFLFEYFSETQRNKGNFPGRFSGRQFSNSRSEMNVSTLELGDSALYLCASSLMLGGRNTGELFFGEGSRLTVL.

V and J are TRBV6-5 and TRBJ2-7; 8 bases fit TRBD2. J was trimmed by 4 bases and V by 9 bases; bases with no gene match: 11. The germline CDR1 and CDR2 sequences are MNHEY and SVGAGI. The CDR3 has 14 residues. This chain's CDR3 is CASCPGTRSYEQYF. CDR3 nucleotide sequence: TGTGCCAGTTGTCCCGGGACTAGGTCGTACGAGCAGTACTTC.

There are a few counts of this clone. V is TRBV6-1 and J is TRBJ2-3, with D possibly being TRBD1 (6 bases). There are 17 residues in the CDR3. The ends were cut back, 2 bases at V and 1 base at J, with 16 bases in the middle. From germline, CDR1 is MNHNS and CDR2 SASEGT. The CDR3 nucleotides are TGTGCCAGCAGTGAACTGGCAGGGGCAGGGGGCACAGATACGCAGTATTTT. This translates into CASSELAGAGGTDTQYF.

This clone was seen at least ten times. The chain uses TRBV3-1 (or the pseudogene TRBV3-2) and TRBJ2-2; D is unclear. This CDR3 has 14 residues. The V gene's germline CDR1 is LGHDT and CDR2 YNNKEL (reference sequence). Trimming stripped 5 bases from V and 8 bases from J, with 15 bases between. CDR3 in amino acids: CASSLLSESGELFF. The CDR3, as DNA: TGTGCCAGCAGCTTACTGTCGGAGTCGGGGGAGCTGTTTTTT.